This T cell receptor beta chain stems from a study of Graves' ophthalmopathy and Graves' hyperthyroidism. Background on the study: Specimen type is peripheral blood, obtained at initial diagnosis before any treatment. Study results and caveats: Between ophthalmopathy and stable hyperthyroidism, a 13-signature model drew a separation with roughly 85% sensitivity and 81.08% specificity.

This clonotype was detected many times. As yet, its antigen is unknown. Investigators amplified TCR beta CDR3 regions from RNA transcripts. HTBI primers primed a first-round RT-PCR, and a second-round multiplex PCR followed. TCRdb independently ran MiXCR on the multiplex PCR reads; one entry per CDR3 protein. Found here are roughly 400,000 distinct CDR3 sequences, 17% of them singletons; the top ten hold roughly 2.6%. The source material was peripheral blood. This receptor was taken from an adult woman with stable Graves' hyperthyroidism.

The chain's CDR3 is CASASTWGIEQYF. CDR3 DNA: TGTGCCAGCGCCTCCACCTGGGGAATCGAGCAGTACTTC. The gene calls are TRBV6-1 and TRBJ2-7; no clear D. CDR1 and CDR2 from the germline V gene are MNHNS and SASEGT. V lost 8 bases to trimming and J lost 6 bases, with 17 bases between them. This CDR3 spans 13 amino acids.